Reported below is one T cell receptor beta chain. Antigen: not known. PCR amplification relied on 60 Vbeta primers (plus 13 Jbeta primers). The assay was immunoSEQ multiplex PCR, and TCRdb's table has in-frame clones only and misses some. The sample contains fewer than 150,000 clones, around 77% of which appear only once. The sample comes from a study of cytomegalovirus exposure and HLA in healthy donors. Trimming removed 4 bases at V and 1 base at J, with 16 bases between. This CDR3 region has 16 residues. Germline V gene sequence: CDR1 SGHTS, CDR2 YDEGEE. Study results and limitations: With further analysis later on, most CMV-associated TCR beta chains appeared HLA-restricted. Reported performance of the classifier showed diagnosis of cytomegalovirus status with high specificity and sensitivity. Per a later analysis, approximately 16,000 TCR beta sequences showed association with HLA alleles at 0.05 false discovery rate.

This clonotype was sampled from a woman aged 25 to 39 in good health and CMV-seropositive. The rearrangement links TRBV5-8 to TRBJ2-3; perhaps TRBD2 as D (7 bases). The sequenced material came from PBMCs. CDR3 sequence reads: CASSPRGGLGTDTQYF. The CDR3 region has the DNA TGTGCCAGCAGCCCCAGGGGAGGGTTAGGCACAGATACGCAGTATTTT.